The rows below give T cell receptor beta chains drawn from one sample of a study of breast tumors, draining lymph nodes, adjacent tissues. TCRdb re-called the multiplex PCR reads through MiXCR, storing one row per CDR3 protein. The sample lists around 230,000 distinct CDR3 sequences; 32% were seen once. The specimen sequenced was axillary lymph node tissue. The receptors stem from a female donor with breast cancer. Some clones in this sample may be carry-over from other donors' samples. Both conserved end residues are part of each CDR3. The D gene is left open where the match is weak. Clone sizes are given selectively: once, few, many, or a class where the clone is expanded.

>TRBJ1-4|-|TRBV2|many
TGTGCCAGCGAGATGGCCAGGAATGAAAAACTGTTTTTT
CASEMARNEKLFF
>TRBJ2-1|TRBD2|TRBV20-1|many
TGCAGTGGCGGGCTAGAGAAACTAGCGGCTTACCAGAGCTCCTACAATGAGCAGTTCTTC
CSGGLEKLAAYQSSYNEQFF
>TRBJ1-2|TRBD1|TRBV12-3/TRBV12-4|-
TGTGCCAGCGGTACCGGGACAGGGACCCTCTATGGCTACACCTTC
CASGTGTGTLYGYTF
>TRBJ2-5|TRBD1|TRBV7-2|many
TGTGCCAGCAGCCGAGACAGGGGGCGAGGGCAAGAGACCCAGTACTTC
CASSRDRGRGQETQYF
>TRBJ2-7|-|TRBV7-2|many
TGTGCCAGCAGCTTAATAGGAAGCAGTTCCTACGAGCAGTACTTC
CASSLIGSSSYEQYF
>TRBJ2-5|TRBD2|TRBV24-1|-
TGTGCCACGGCGGGCGGACTAGCGGGGGAGACCCAGTACTTC
CATAGGLAGETQYF
>TRBJ2-1|TRBD1|TRBV20-1|many
TGCAGTGCTGAATGGGACAGGTCGACCTTC
CSAEWDRSTF
>TRBJ1-1|-|TRBV18|-
TGTGCCAGCTCACGATCCCGGGGGGCGACTGAAGCTTTCTTT
CASSRSRGATEAFF
>TRBJ2-5|TRBD2|TRBV5-8|many
TGTGCCAGCAGCGGGAGGGCGAGCGGGAGGATTGGAGAGACCCAGTACTTC
CASSGRASGRIGETQYF
>TRBJ2-3|-|TRBV7-9|-
TGTGCCAGCAGCTTAGGGTCAGGGGCAAGCAATGAGCAGTATTTT
CASSLGSGASNEQYF
>TRBJ2-5|TRBD2|TRBV5-8|-
TGTGCCAGCAGCTTGGGCCGGCTAGCGGGGACACAAGAGACCCAGTACTTC
CASSLGRLAGTQETQYF
>TRBJ2-1|-|TRBV19|many
TGTGCCAGTAGTATTATTGGCCGATGGGCTAACAAGGGGGACTCCTACAATGAGCAGTTCTTC
CASSIIGRWANKGDSYNEQFF
>TRBJ2-5|TRBD2|TRBV11-3|-
TGTGCCAGCAGACAAGACATAGCGGGAGGAGGGGAGACCCAGTACTTC
CASRQDIAGGGETQYF
>TRBJ2-7|TRBD1|TRBV20-1|many
TGCAGTGCCTACGACCGACAGGGTAGCCACGAGCAGTACTTC
CSAYDRQGSHEQYF
>TRBJ1-2|-|TRBV15|many
TGTGCCACCAGCCCTAAAAGGGACTATGGCTACACCTTC
CATSPKRDYGYTF
>TRBJ2-5|-|TRBV24-1|few
TGTGCCACCAGTGGGCTCCAGACAGGCGAGACCCAGTACTTC
CATSGLQTGETQYF
>TRBJ1-6|TRBD1|TRBV15|many
TGTGCCACCAGCAGAGGGGACAGGGAATCACCCCTCCACTTT
CATSRGDRESPLHF
>TRBJ2-7|TRBD2|TRBV5-4|many
TGTGCCAGCAGCTTGGAGCCGACTAGCGGGGTCCACGAGCAGTACTTC
CASSLEPTSGVHEQYF
>TRBJ2-7|TRBD1|TRBV28|many
TGTGCCAGCAGTCAATATACAGGGGACGAGCAGTACTTC
CASSQYTGDEQYF
>TRBJ2-1|TRBD2|TRBV19|many
TGTGCCAGTAGTATGGGTATAGCGGGAGGGGGTGAGCAGTTCTTC
CASSMGIAGGGEQFF
>TRBJ2-7|TRBD1|TRBV18|many
TGTGCCAGCTCACCGGCTCCAGGGGGCTACGAGCAGTACTTC
CASSPAPGGYEQYF
>TRBJ1-1|TRBD1|TRBV13|-
TGTGCCAGCAGCGGCCGGGACAGGGGGCCGACTGAAGCTTTCTTT
CASSGRDRGPTEAFF
>TRBJ2-6|-|TRBV28|few
TGTGCCAGCTTCGCGGGGGCAGGGGCCGTAAACTCTGGGGCCAACGTCCTGACTTTC
CASFAGAGAVNSGANVLTF
>TRBJ2-1|-|TRBV6-2/TRBV6-3|many
TGTGCCAGCAGTCACTCTCCTTCGGGTGAGCAGTTCTTC
CASSHSPSGEQFF
>TRBJ2-2|-|TRBV7-9|-
TGTGCCAGCAGCTTCCCCTCTGACTATGGCTACACCGGGGAGCTGTTTTTT
CASSFPSDYGYTGELFF
>TRBJ2-1|-|TRBV19|many
TGTGCCAGTAGACCCAGCGGGCACTCCTACAATGAGCAGTTCTTC
CASRPSGHSYNEQFF
>TRBJ2-1|-|TRBV7-3|many
TGTGCCAGCAGCCCCATAGGGGGCGGGGATTACAATGAGCAGTTCTTC
CASSPIGGGDYNEQFF
>TRBJ2-2|-|TRBV20-1|many
TGCAGTGCTAGAGTCGGTAGCGGATCCGGGGGAGCCGGGGAGCTGTTTTTT
CSARVGSGSGGAGELFF
>TRBJ2-2|-|TRBV5-5|many
TGTGCCAGCAGCTTGGTTGCGGGTATTAACACCGGGGAGCTGTTTTTT
CASSLVAGINTGELFF
>TRBJ1-2|TRBD1|TRBV30|few
TGTGCCTGGGTGAAGCAGGACAGGGTAAACTATGGCCACACCTTC
CAWVKQDRVNYGHTF
>TRBJ1-3|TRBD1|TRBV20-1|many
TGCAGTGCTAGACAACCGGGACAGCAGGATCTTTCCATATATTTT
CSARQPGQQDLSIYF
>TRBJ1-1|-|TRBV14|-
TGTGCCAGCAGCTTTAAACAGGGTACTGAAGCTTTCTTT
CASSFKQGTEAFF
>TRBJ2-2|TRBD2|TRBV6-2/TRBV6-3|many
TGTGCCAGCAGTTGGTCGGGGGGACTCAGCTCCGGGGAGCTGTTTTTT
CASSWSGGLSSGELFF
>TRBJ2-1|TRBD2|TRBV5-1|many
TGCGCCAGCAGCTTAGCGGGAGGATTCCCTGAGCAGCTCTTC
CASSLAGGFPEQLF
>TRBJ1-5|-|TRBV6-7|-
TGTGCCAGCACCCGAGGAAGGAGACAAGCGACAACTTATAGCAATCAGCCCCAGCATTTT
CASTRGRRQATTYSNQPQHF
>TRBJ1-5|-|TRBV2|many
TGTGCCAGCAGTGAAAGGGCGGGGGTCGGTCAGCCCCAGCATTTT
CASSERAGVGQPQHF
>TRBJ2-7|-|TRBV6-5|-
TGTGCCAGCATGGGGTTAGCCGGGCACAGGCAGTACTTC
CASMGLAGHRQYF
>TRBJ2-1|-|TRBV12-3/TRBV12-4|many
TGTGCCAGCAGTTTCGGGGGCAGGGTGGGGGGGCAGTTCTTC
CASSFGGRVGGQFF
>TRBJ2-4|-|TRBV7-8|many
TGTGCCAGCAGCCCAACAAGCGGTTCGAGGGTCAAAAACATTCAGTACTTC
CASSPTSGSRVKNIQYF
>TRBJ2-5|-|TRBV12-3/TRBV12-4|many
TGTGCCAGCAGTTTAGCGGGGGCGGCGAAGACCCAGTACTTC
CASSLAGAAKTQYF
>TRBJ2-5|-|TRBV5-1|many
TGCGCCAGCGCCCCGGGGGGCGCCTCCCAAGAGACCCAGTACTTC
CASAPGGASQETQYF
>TRBJ2-7|TRBD1|TRBV15|many
TGTGCCACCAGCAGAGCCGGACAGGGCTGGTCCTACGAGCAGTACTTC
CATSRAGQGWSYEQYF
>TRBJ2-1|-|TRBV9|many
TGTGCCAGCAGCGTAGGGGGGGCGGGACTTTACAATGAGCAGTTCTTC
CASSVGGAGLYNEQFF
>TRBJ2-5|TRBD2|TRBV3-1|many
TGTGCCAGCAGCCAAGAAGGAGCGGGAGGGGGGGAGACCCAGTACTTC
CASSQEGAGGGETQYF
>TRBJ2-1|-|TRBV7-3|-
TGTGCCAGCAGCATACCAAGCTCCTACAATGAGCAGTTCTTC
CASSIPSSYNEQFF
>TRBJ2-4|-|TRBV12-3/TRBV12-4|many
TGTGCCAGCAGTTTAGGCGGTCTTACCAAAAACATTCAGTACTTC
CASSLGGLTKNIQYF
>TRBJ2-1|TRBD2|TRBV29-1|-
TGCAGCGTTGAGCGTAGCGGGGATGAGCAGTTCTTC
CSVERSGDEQFF
>TRBJ2-2|TRBD2|TRBV20-1|-
TGCAGTGCCGCCATCGGACTAGCGGGAGACAACACCGGGGAGCTGTTTTTT
CSAAIGLAGDNTGELFF
>TRBJ2-5|TRBD1|TRBV2|-
TGTGCCAGCAGCGGACAGGGGGTACAAGAGACCCAGTACTTC
CASSGQGVQETQYF
>TRBJ2-1|-|TRBV24-1|once
TGTGCCACCAGCGATAAGTTCGATGAGCAGTTCTTC
CATSDKFDEQFF
>TRBJ2-1|TRBD2|TRBV11-2|many
TGTGCCAGCAGAACAATTCGGGGGGAGGATTACAATGAGCAGTTCTTC
CASRTIRGEDYNEQFF
>TRBJ2-1|-|TRBV9|many
TGTGCCAGCAGCGTAGGAGATGTATCCCACAATGAGCAGTTCTTC
CASSVGDVSHNEQFF
>TRBJ2-7|-|TRBV6-5|many
TGTGCCAGCGCGATTAGGGGGATCGCCTACGAGCAGTACTTC
CASAIRGIAYEQYF
>TRBJ2-1|TRBD1|TRBV2|-
TGTGCCGTGACTCAGGGGGCTAGCTCCTACAATGAGCAGTTCTTC
CAVTQGASSYNEQFF
>TRBJ1-1|-|TRBV2|-
TGTGCCAGCTTGGCGCGGAACACTGAAGCTTTCTTT
CASLARNTEAFF
>TRBJ2-2|TRBD2|TRBV29-1|-
TGCAGCGTTGTAGCTAGCGGGCCGAACACCGGGGAGCTGTTTTTT
CSVVASGPNTGELFF